The present TCR beta chain was sequenced within a study of blood T cell repertoires in COVID-19. About the study: Specimens from acute and convalescent COVID-19 originated in the United States, Italy and Spain. PBMCs, B-cell-depleted T cells, or T cells were the source of the cDNA or gDNA that made up the material.

CDR1 is MDHEN, CDR2 SYDVKM, per germline. The V and J ends lost 2 bases and 11 bases respectively, with 12 bases between them. This CDR3 comprises 12 residues. Per the study methods: Counts of nucleated cells, estimated from reference gene primer amplification, were obtained. Clones were read by immunoSEQ multiplex PCR, and TCRdb kept only the in-frame ones, dropping some. V and J calls and clone size follow that table, whereas D and trimming were derived from the DNA. The sample carries about 120,000 clones, about 79% recorded once. This chain links TRBV28 with TRBJ1-1; perhaps TRBD1 as D (5 bases). Specimen: peripheral blood. This receptor was obtained from a woman aged 80 or over with acute or convalescent COVID-19. The chain's CDR3 is CASSLNGAVAFF. CDR3 nucleotide sequence: TGTGCCAGCAGTTTAAATGGGGCTGTGGCTTTCTTT. Looking up the rest from reference TRBV28 and TRBJ1-1 gives the full variable domain: DVKVTQSSRYLVKRTGEKVFLECVQDMDHENMFWYRQDPGLGLRLIYFSYDVKMKEKGDIPEGYSVSREKKERFSLILESASTNQTSMYLCASSLNGAVAFFGQGTRLTVV.